The sequence of this TCR beta chain was determined in a study of T cell responses to AZD1222 COVID-19 vaccine. Per the germline V gene, CDR1 is SGHRS and CDR2 is YFSETQ. V lost 4 bases, J lost 3 bases, and 7 bases stayed unmatched. The CDR3 is 15 residues long. In regard to this clone: The antigen is not known.

Assay used: immunoSEQ multiplex PCR; TCRdb lists only in-frame clones, some missing. This table has about 160,000 clones, around 91% appearing once. Points from the study as a whole: No day 14 peak samples; only post-peak repertoires were characterized. Nearly half of unique spike-specific TCRs reportedly avoided B.1.351 and B.1.1.7 mutated regions. Baseline testing showed seropositivity in only five to seven AZD1222 recipients.

The clonotype was recovered from an adult in good health. V and J are TRBV5-1 and TRBJ1-3, with TRBD1 matching over 7 bases. Sequences were derived from peripheral blood, sampled on day 0 of AZD1222 vaccination. DNA of the CDR3: TGCGCCAGCAGCCCATCAGGGGGATTTGGAAACACCATATATTTT. Its protein product is CASSPSGGFGNTIYF. The full variable domain, with the rest looked up from reference TRBV5-1 and TRBJ1-3, is KAGVTQTPRYLIKTRGQQVTLSCSPISGHRSVSWYQQTPGQGLQFLFEYFSETQRNKGNFPGRFSGRQFSNSRSEMNVSTLELGDSALYLCASSPSGGFGNTIYFGEGSWLTVV.